This T cell receptor (beta chain) was sequenced for a study of CD8 T cells in ankylosing spondylitis. Study-level points and caveats: Disease-linked clones were found to be CD8+ and relatively rare in peripheral blood. As reported, disease-linked clones showed significant enrichment in matched ankylosing spondylitis synovial fluid.

For this clonotype: Its specificity is not known.

Quantitative 5'-RACE with molecular barcodes produced the TCR beta libraries. TCRdb re-called the 5' RACE reads through MiXCR, storing one row per CDR3 protein. The profile shows about 170,000 distinct CDR3 sequences, roughly 18% of them singletons. Trimming cost V 6 bases and J 5 bases, with 10 bases left between them. This CDR3 contains 13 residues. The germline V gene has CDR1 KGHSH and CDR2 LQKENI. The sample comprised blood, either unsorted or a sorted T cell fraction (not recorded which). The receptor comes from a male donor with ankylosing spondylitis or in good health (not recorded which). This rearrangement joins TRBV18 to TRBJ1-4; D is ambiguous. The chain's CDR3 is CASSSQRNEKLFF. The CDR3 nucleotides read TGTGCCAGCTCGAGTCAACGGAATGAAAAACTGTTTTTT.